The TCR beta chain under discussion was sequenced for a study of Ad26.COV2.S vaccination and SARS-CoV-2 variants. Sequenced by immunoSEQ multiplex PCR; TCRdb stores in-frame clones only, minus some. This sample has about 410,000 clones, with roughly 90% found just once. There are 14 residues in the CDR3. Deletions cut 1 base from V and 8 bases from J, with 14 bases between. CDR1 and CDR2 from the germline V gene are GTSNPN and SVGIG (reference sequence). Treatment described: roughly 18 received Ad26.COV2.S at low or high dose, single or two shots; five or six received placebo; per-sample allocation not given. Day 63 following the first vaccine or placebo injection was when the samples were taken.

The sample in question was peripheral blood, obtained in a trial of Ad26.COV2.S vaccine versus placebo. The V gene is TRBV30, the J gene TRBJ1-4; D possibly corresponds to TRBD1 (6 bases). The source is a person aged 18-65 years who received the Ad26.COV2.S COVID-19 vaccine or a placebo. CDR3 region: CAWSDPGTQEKLFF. The CDR3 DNA sequence: TGTGCCTGGAGTGACCCTGGGACACAGGAAAAACTGTTTTTT.